Each of the 20 T cell receptor beta chains below was sequenced from the same sample in a study of cytomegalovirus exposure and HLA in healthy donors. The primer mix had 60 Vbeta and 13 Jbeta primers. Using immunoSEQ multiplex PCR, the repertoire was profiled, and TCRdb retains in-frame clones only, with some absent. The sample has under 150,000 clones; approximately 9% are singletons. Sequencing used PBMCs. These receptors came from a male donor in good health and CMV-seronegative.

This clone occurred a few times. V usage is TRBV2 and J usage is TRBJ1-3; 7 nucleotides line up with TRBD1. Germline CDR1 reads SNHLY; CDR2 reads FYNNEI. V was clipped by 6 bases and J by 4 bases; unmatched bases: 6. The CDR3 is made up of 14 amino acids. The CDR3 here is CASSPDRVGNTIYF. DNA for the CDR3: TGTGCCAGCAGCCCCGACAGGGTCGGAAACACCATATATTTT. The full variable domain, its missing parts supplied by reference TRBV2 and TRBJ1-3, is EPEVTQTPSHQVTQMGQEVILRCVPISNHLYFYWYRQILGQKVEFLVSFYNNEISEKSEIFDDQFSVERPDGSNFTLKIRSTKLEDSAMYFCASSPDRVGNTIYFGEGSWLTVV.

A note on this clone: Different DNA sequences within this sample yield the same CDR3. The CDR3 spells CASSPLPPLAKNIQYF. The CDR3 nucleotides are TGTGCCAGCAGCCCCCTACCCCCCTTAGCCAAAAACATTCAGTACTTC. The gene calls are TRBV6-6 and TRBJ2-4; no definite D call. This CDR3 contains 16 residues. Trimming stripped 6 bases from V and 0 bases from J, with 15 bases between. The V gene's germline CDR1 is MNHNY and CDR2 SVGAGI (reference sequence).

For this clone: Germline is not matched at one junction end, which may reflect a read error. This chain connects TRBV30 to TRBJ2-7, with D unclear. Germline V gene data show CDR1 as GTSNPN and CDR2 as SVGIG (reference sequence). This CDR3 contains 11 residues. In DNA, the CDR3 is TGTGCCTGGAGTGTAATTAACGAGCCGTACTTC. Protein sequence: CAWSVINEPYF.

This clone was counted a few times. The V call is TRBV6-6, the J call TRBJ2-7; 8 bases are a match to TRBD1. In germline, CDR1 is MNHNY, CDR2 SVGAGI (reference sequence). This CDR3 comprises 15 residues. Germline trimming cut 5 bases from V and 7 bases from J; bases unmatched to any gene: 13. The CDR3 reads CASSTPRQGLLEQYF. The CDR3 region has the DNA TGTGCCAGCAGTACCCCCCGACAGGGGTTGTTGGAGCAGTACTTC.

In this sample, this clone turned up a few times. The chain is built from TRBV15 and TRBJ1-2; 8 positions match TRBD1. The V gene's germline CDR1 is LNHNV and CDR2 YYDKDF (reference sequence). V dropped 1 base and J dropped 7; count of bases not matched to a gene: 8. The CDR3 is 15 residues long. The CDR3 bases are TGTGCCACCAGCAGAGCAGGTTGGCAGGGGGCTGGCTACACCTTC. Its protein is CATSRAGWQGAGYTF.

This chain connects TRBV6-6 to TRBJ2-7; D possibly corresponds to TRBD2 (5 bases). This CDR3 has 13 residues. CDR1 is MNHNY and CDR2 is SVGAGI in the germline V gene (reference sequence). V gave up 6 bases and J gave up 4 bases, with 13 bases separating them. CDR3 sequence reads: CASSGITGYEQYF. In DNA form, the CDR3 reads TGTGCCAGCAGCGGGATAACGGGGTACGAGCAGTACTTC.

This chain joins TRBV15 and TRBJ1-2; 7 bases are shared with TRBD1. Germline V gives CDR1 LNHNV, CDR2 YYDKDF (reference sequence). The ends lost 0 bases at V and 6 bases at J; junction bases unmatched: 7. CDR3 length: 15 amino acids. The CDR3 protein is CATSRDQQGTNGYTF. As DNA, the CDR3 is TGTGCCACCAGCAGAGACCAACAGGGGACGAATGGCTACACCTTC.

V usage is TRBV5-8 and J usage is TRBJ1-3; TRBD1 matches 7 bases. The length of the CDR3 is 17 residues. CDR1 and CDR2 from the germline V gene are SGHTS and YDEGEE. J gave up 0 bases and V 3 bases, and 9 bases lay outside the gene matches. CDR3 region: CASSWDTGAFSGNTIYF. CDR3 sequence (DNA): TGTGCCAGCAGCTGGGATACAGGGGCCTTCTCTGGAAACACCATATATTTT.

In its sample, this clone was seen a few times. V and J are TRBV19 and TRBJ2-7; D is unresolved. This CDR3 has 13 residues. CDR1 and CDR2 (germline): LNHDA, SQIVND (reference sequence). The V and J ends lost 6 bases and 7 bases respectively, with 16 bases between them. The CDR3 bases are TGTGCCAGTAGCCCTACGTGGCCTAGGGAGCAGTACTTC. It specifies CASSPTWPREQYF.

Details on this clone: Other DNA sequences in the sample encode the same CDR3. This chain joins TRBV4-1 and TRBJ2-2; TRBD1 matches 8 bases. The CDR3 has 15 residues. Trimming removed 4 bases from V and 8 bases from J; junction bases left unmatched: 9. Looked up from germline, CDR1 is MGHRA and CDR2 is YSYEKL. In DNA, the CDR3 is TGCGCCAGCAGCCCAACGCAGGGGGCAGAAGGGGAGCTGTTTTTT. Its protein product is CASSPTQGAEGELFF.

The chain combines TRBV5-1 with TRBJ1-2; 9 bases match TRBD1. J gave up 3 bases and V 0 bases, and 6 bases lay outside the gene matches. The CDR3 has 16 residues. Germline V lookup: CDR1 SGHRS, CDR2 YFSETQ. The CDR3 region has the DNA TGCGCCAGCAGCTTGGGCGGAGACAGGGGGTACTATGGCTACACCTTC. Amino acid sequence: CASSLGGDRGYYGYTF. The whole variable domain, remainder taken from reference TRBV5-1 and TRBJ1-2, is KAGVTQTPRYLIKTRGQQVTLSCSPISGHRSVSWYQQTPGQGLQFLFEYFSETQRNKGNFPGRFSGRQFSNSRSEMNVSTLELGDSALYLCASSLGGDRGYYGYTFGSGTRLTVV.

V and J are TRBV15 and TRBJ2-1; a possible D gene is TRBD1 (6 bases). V was trimmed by 0 bases and J by 1 base, leaving 10 bases between them. CDR1 is LNHNV, CDR2 YYDKDF, per germline (reference sequence). This CDR3 contains 16 residues. This chain's CDR3 is CATSREGGSSYNEQFF. The CDR3 coding sequence is TGTGCCACCAGCAGAGAAGGGGGTAGTTCCTACAATGAGCAGTTCTTC. Variable domain in full (rest from reference TRBV15 and TRBJ2-1): DAMVIQNPRYQVTQFGKPVTLSCSQTLNHNVMYWYQQKSSQAPKLLFHYYDKDFNNEADTPDNFQSRRPNTSFCFLDIRSPGLGDTAMYLCATSREGGSSYNEQFFGPGTRLTVL.

This clone was counted ten times or more. The CDR3, as DNA: TGTGCCAGCAGCCAAGATCAAGGGAGCGGGAGGGCCAAGAGAGAGACCCAGTACTTC. This codes for CASSQDQGSGRAKRETQYF. V usage is TRBV4-2 and J usage is TRBJ2-5; TRBD2 agrees at 10 bases. The germline CDR1 and CDR2 sequences are LGHNA and YNFKEQ. With V trimmed by 0 bases and J by 4 bases, 14 bases remained unmatched. The CDR3 is 19 residues long.

This clone showed up just a few times. The V gene is TRBV4-3, the J gene TRBJ2-2; 11 nucleotides agree with TRBD2. The V gene's germline CDR1 is LGHNA and CDR2 YSLEER. With V trimmed by 3 bases and J by 9 bases, 3 bases remained unmatched. This CDR3 spans 14 amino acids. CDR3 protein: CASSQGTSGRELFF. The CDR3 coding sequence is TGCGCCAGCAGCCAGGGGACTAGCGGACGGGAGCTGTTTTTT.

The chain links TRBV4-3 to TRBJ2-7; D unresolved. The germline V and J ends were trimmed by 0 bases and 3 bases, with 6 bases remaining between them. Germline V gene sequence: CDR1 LGHNA, CDR2 YSLEER. This CDR3 region has 13 residues. DNA for the CDR3: TGCGCCAGCAGCCAAGATTACGGCTACGAGCAGTACTTC. Its translation is CASSQDYGYEQYF.

This clone was detected once. The rearrangement links TRBV7-2 to TRBJ2-1; 12 bases are a match to TRBD2. The V gene's germline CDR1 is SGHTA and CDR2 FQGNSA. This CDR3 is 15 amino acids long. V lost 4 bases, J lost 15 bases, and 13 bases stayed unmatched. The CDR3 protein is CASSSYGLAGPRGFF. The CDR3 DNA reads TGTGCCAGCAGCTCCTATGGACTAGCGGGACCCAGGGGGTTCTTC. Based on the CDR3 plus reference TRBV7-2 and TRBJ2-1, the full variable domain is GAGVSQSPSNKVTEKGKDVELRCDPISGHTALYWYRQSLGQGLEFLIYFQGNSAPDKSGLPSDRFSAERTGGSVSTLTIQRTQQEDSAVYLCASSSYGLAGPRGFFGPGTRLTVL.

The CDR3 coding sequence is TGTGCCAGCTCACCCGGGACAGGGGACCCTAGGCAGTACTTC. Translating it yields CASSPGTGDPRQYF. This chain links TRBV18 with TRBJ2-7, with TRBD1 matching 10 bases. The CDR3 spans 14 residues. After removal of 3 bases from V and 9 bases from J, the junction contained 8 bases not matched to a gene. Looked up from germline, CDR1 is KGHSH and CDR2 is LQKENI.

The V gene is TRBV28, the J gene TRBJ1-5, with 7 bases identical to TRBD1. Germline V gene data show CDR1 as MDHEN and CDR2 as SYDVKM. This CDR3 spans 15 amino acids. Unmatched junction bases numbered 5, after V lost 4 bases and J lost 2 bases. The CDR3: CASSSLQGRNQPQHF. CDR3 sequence (DNA): TGTGCCAGCAGTTCACTACAGGGGCGCAATCAGCCCCAGCATTTT.

V and J are TRBV6-6 and TRBJ1-1, with D maybe TRBD1 (5 bases). Trimming stripped 5 bases from V and 3 bases from J, with 19 bases between. Germline V gene data show CDR1 as MNHNY and CDR2 as SVGAGI (reference sequence). This CDR3 has 16 residues. The CDR3 nucleotides read TGTGCCAGCAGTCACCGGGACTCATATCGACACACTGAAGCTTTCTTT. Its translation is CASSHRDSYRHTEAFF.

The chain employs TRBV28 and TRBJ2-1, with TRBD2 identical over 9 bases. The CDR3 spans 16 residues. Trimming cost V 3 bases and J 5 bases; bases outside gene matches: 8. The germline V gene has CDR1 MDHEN and CDR2 SYDVKM. CDR3 nucleotides: TGTGCCAGCAGTTTTCGGGGCGGGAGGGGTAACAATGAGCAGTTCTTC. Translation: CASSFRGGRGNNEQFF.